One and the same sample provided the 22 T cell receptor beta chains below, sequenced in a study of tumor-infiltrating lymphocytes in primary liver carcinoma. Without any cell sorting, about 19-31 mg of bulk tissue yielded co-extracted RNA and DNA. Total RNA amounting to 450 to 500 ng was the source from which TCR beta cDNA was made with a constant-region primer. Slightly modified ARM-PCR served as the procedure for the TCR beta libraries. These libraries came from three rounds of nested multiplex PCR. In the first two PCR rounds, TRBV1-TRBV30 forward primers were paired with a C-beta reverse primer, and each round lasted around 10 cycles. TCRdb independently ran MiXCR on the multiplex PCR reads; one entry per CDR3 protein. The sample contains about 130,000 distinct CDR3 sequences, roughly three fifths of which appear only once. The specimen was liver tumor tissue from sampling region 3. Subset of the sample: tumor region T3, left-lateral pole. These TCRs come from a woman aged 55-70 years with primary liver carcinoma and hepatitis B virus infection.

The sample holds one count of this clonotype. Being one base from a much bigger clone, this may be a read error. The rearrangement uses TRBV13 and TRBJ2-1; D is tentatively TRBD1 or TRBD2 (6 bases each). The CDR3 extends over 15 amino acids. V gave up 2 bases and J gave up 8 bases, with 16 bases separating them. Germline V lookup: CDR1 PRHDT, CDR2 FYEKMQ (reference sequence). The CDR3 loop reads CASSLRIGGRDEQFF. The CDR3 nucleotides are TGTGCCAGCAGCTTAAGGATAGGGGGGCGGGATGAGCAGTTCTTC.

Details on this clonotype: This may come from a read error, since a much larger clone is one base off. V is TRBV5-6 and J is TRBJ2-7, with D perhaps given as TRBD1 or TRBD2 (5 bases each). There are 15 residues in the CDR3. The ends were cut back, 4 bases at V and 5 bases at J, with 19 bases in the middle. Germline CDR1 and CDR2: SGHDT and YYEEEE. CDR3 loop: CASSRQGPPRHEQYF. The CDR3 DNA follows: TGTGCCAGCAGCCGTCAGGGACCCCCTCGCCACGAGCAGTACTTC.

This chain connects TRBV11-2 to TRBJ2-3; the match to TRBD2 covers 11 bases. V was pared by 11 bases and J by 4 bases, with 11 bases of the junction left unmatched. CDR1 is SGHAT, CDR2 FQNNGV, per germline. CDR3 size: 15 residues. CDR3 coding DNA: TGTGCCGACAGCCTTGGACTAGCGGGCCCAGATACGCAGTATTTT. Protein product: CADSLGLAGPDTQYF.

About this clonotype: A read error may be the cause here, since a much bigger clone is one base away. V gene TRBV10-3 combines with J gene TRBJ2-7, with D tentatively TRBD1 (6 bases). This CDR3 has 14 amino acids. In germline, CDR1 is ENHRY, CDR2 SYGVKD. In DNA, the CDR3 is TGTGCCGTCAGTCCATGGGACATTGCCTACGAGCAGTACTTC. The encoded protein is CAVSPWDIAYEQYF.

As DNA, the CDR3 is TGTGCCAGCAGTCTCACTAGCGGGCAGGGCAATGAGCAGTTCTTC. It is translated as CASSLTSGQGNEQFF. The rearrangement links TRBV28 to TRBJ2-1; 9 bases are a match to TRBD2. CDR1 MDHEN and CDR2 SYDVKM come from the germline V gene. V lost 5 bases and J lost 6; bases outside the gene matches: 8. This CDR3 has 15 amino acids.

Note on this clonotype: An end of the junction does not agree with germline; a read error may underlie this. The chain links TRBV29-1 to TRBJ2-7, with TRBD2 matching 7 bases. Looked up from germline, CDR1 is SQVTM and CDR2 is ANQGSEA. The length of the CDR3 is 14 residues. CDR3 nucleotides: TGCAGCGTTGTGAGGACTAGGGATACCTACGAGCATCACTTC. It yields the protein CSVVRTRDTYEHHF.

On this clonotype: A junction boundary mismatches the germline segment, possibly from a read error. The rearrangement links TRBV12-3 or TRBV12-4 to TRBJ2-6; no definite D call. This CDR3 is built from 16 residues. The CDR3 DNA follows: TGTGCCAGCAGTTTAGGCAGGTCCTCTGGAACCAACGTTCTGACTTTC. This codes for CASSLGRSSGTNVLTF.

On this clonotype itself: It may be a read error: a sequence one base away is much more abundant. No DNA is shown, since the ends of the CDR3 on it are uncertain; the CDR3 is the one TCRdb lists. The CDR3 reads CASSEFGTGIYGYAF. This chain connects TRBV6-1 to TRBJ1-2; the DNA was not compared with TRBD1, the D call given in the table. Germline CDR1 is MNHNS and CDR2 is SASEGT. From its first to its last residue, the CDR3 has 15 amino acids.

CDR3 amino acids: CASSPRGRADTQYF. CDR3 DNA sequence: TGTGCCAGCTCACCACGGGGCCGCGCAGATACGCAGTATTTT. V usage is TRBV18 and J usage is TRBJ2-3; tentatively, D is TRBD1 (5 bases). Germline lookup yields CDR1 KGHSH and CDR2 LQKENI. The CDR3 loop spans 14 amino acids. V lost 1 base, J lost 4 bases, and 9 bases lay in between.

The CDR3 DNA is TGTGCCAGCAATAAGAACACTGAAGCTTTCTTT. Its protein product is CASNKNTEAFF. The V gene is TRBV11-3, the J gene TRBJ1-1; D is ambiguous. Per germline, CDR1 SGHNT and CDR2 YENEEA. This CDR3 region has 11 residues. V was cut by 7 bases and J by 1 base, with 4 bases left in between. The full variable domain, rest sourced from reference TRBV11-3 and TRBJ1-1, is EAGVVQSPRYKIIEKKQPVAFWCNPISGHNTLYWYLQNLGQGPELLIRYENEEAVDDSQLPKDRFSAERLKGVDSTLKIQPAELGDSAVYLCASNKNTEAFFGQGTRLTVV.

A note on this clonotype: The germline gene is not matched at one end of the junction; a read error may be the cause. V gene TRBV28 combines with J gene TRBJ1-1; D is unclear. Germline assignment: CDR1 MDHEN and CDR2 SYDVKM. The CDR3 has 16 residues. The CDR3 region has the DNA TGTGCCAGCAGTTCCGGGATTAGAGGCATGAACACTGAATCTTTCTTT. It yields the protein CASSSGIRGMNTESFF.

This clonotype showed up many times. CDR3 sequence: CASSHGLFKGETQYF. The CDR3 DNA sequence: TGTGCCAGCAGCCACGGCTTGTTTAAAGGGGAGACCCAGTACTTC. V gene TRBV14 combines with J gene TRBJ2-5; D uncertain. Germline V CDR1 and CDR2: SGHDN, FVKESK. CDR3 size: 15 residues. Between the trimmed V and J ends, which lost 3 bases and 5 bases, there was a span of 16 bases.

The chain joins TRBV19 to TRBJ1-4; no definite D call. The CDR3 loop spans 16 amino acids. The V end was cut by 4 bases, the J end by 0 bases, with 12 bases between. Per germline, CDR1 LNHDA and CDR2 SQIVND (reference sequence). The CDR3 here is CASSTYHTSTNEKLFF. As DNA, the CDR3 is TGTGCCAGTAGTACTTATCACACCTCAACTAATGAAAAACTGTTTTTT.

As for this clonotype: Since the CDR3 does not end with the conserved phenylalanine or tryptophan, this likely comes from a read error. The genes are TRBV11-3 and TRBJ2-5; D ambiguous. Between the trimmed V and J ends, which lost 2 bases and 2 bases, there was a span of 3 bases. Germline lookup yields CDR1 SGHNT and CDR2 YENEEA. The CDR3 contains 12 residues. The CDR3 sequence: CASSLIQETQYL. CDR3 DNA sequence: TGTGCCAGCAGCTTAATACAAGAGACCCAGTACCTC.

This chain joins TRBV11-2 and TRBJ2-7, with 12 positions matching TRBD1. The V and J ends lost 9 bases and 12 bases, in that order; junction bases with no gene match: 18. The CDR3 length is 15 residues. Germline V gives CDR1 SGHAT, CDR2 FQNNGV. DNA of the CDR3: TGTGCCAGTAGCCCCGGGACAGGGGGCAACTACGAGGGGTACTTC. Residues: CASSPGTGGNYEGYF.

This clonotype turned up a few times. V usage is TRBV5-1 and J usage is TRBJ2-6; 7 nucleotides line up with TRBD1. Germline lookup yields CDR1 SGHRS and CDR2 YFSETQ. With V trimmed by 4 bases and J by 2 bases, 3 bases remained unmatched. The CDR3 covers 15 residues. In DNA, the CDR3 is TGCGCCAGCAGCGAACAGGGGACTGGGGCCAACGTCCTGACTTTC. It yields the protein CASSEQGTGANVLTF.

This clonotype was seen a single time. The chain uses TRBV12-3 or TRBV12-4 and TRBJ1-1, with a tentative D call TRBD1 (5 bases). The CDR3 covers 11 residues. The DNA of the CDR3 is TGTGCTGGCAGTTTCGGGCAGGGACGGTTCTTT. Protein product: CAGSFGQGRFF.

A word on this clonotype: A read error may produce the germline difference seen at one junction end. The J gene is TRBJ2-1, the V gene TRBV11-2, with D unresolved. Germline lookup yields CDR1 SGHAT and CDR2 FQNNGV. This CDR3 has 14 amino acids. The CDR3 here is CASRPDPRYREQFF. The CDR3 DNA follows: TGCGCCAGCAGACCGGACCCGAGGTATAGGGAGCAGTTCTTC.

As concerns this clonotype: The CDR3 carries no conserved terminal phenylalanine or tryptophan, so it likely arises from a read error. The chain carries TRBV12-3 or TRBV12-4 and TRBJ2-2; D is undetermined. The CDR3 length is 13 residues. For the CDR3, the DNA is TGTGCCAACAGTTTTAGGAACACTGGGGAGCTGTTTCTT. Translated, it gives CANSFRNTGELFL.

Turning to this clonotype: A much larger clone lies a single base off, so this may be a read error. The V gene is TRBV5-8, the J gene TRBJ1-1; D is unresolved. Trimming took off 3 bases at V and 0 bases at J, with 12 bases between the two ends. Germline-derived CDR1 and CDR2 are SGHTS and YDEGEE. The CDR3 has 15 residues. In DNA form, the CDR3 reads TGTGCCAGCAGCTCGCTTCGGAGTATGAACACTGAAGCTTTCTTT. Translating gives CASSSLRSMNTEAFF.

Remarks on this clonotype: A much larger clone is a single base away; this may be a read error. The V gene is TRBV2, the J gene TRBJ2-1; 13 bases map to TRBD2. The V gene end was trimmed by 3 bases and the J gene end by 9 bases; junction bases not matched to a gene: 8. Germline V gene data show CDR1 as SNHLY and CDR2 as FYNNEI. This CDR3 has 16 residues. The CDR3 is CASSDWTSGGGAEQFF. The CDR3 region has the DNA TGTGCCAGCAGTGATTGGACTAGCGGGGGCGGGGCTGAGCAGTTCTTC.

This clonotype was found a few times. One base away lies a much larger clone, so this may be a sequencing read error. This chain links TRBV4-2 with TRBJ1-2; a weak D match, TRBD1 (5 bases). This CDR3 has 16 amino acids. Germline CDR1 LGHNA, CDR2 YNFKEQ. The DNA of the CDR3 is TGTGCCAGCAGCCAAGATGGGGCAGGGAGCAACTATGACTACACCTTC. It specifies CASSQDGAGSNYDYTF.